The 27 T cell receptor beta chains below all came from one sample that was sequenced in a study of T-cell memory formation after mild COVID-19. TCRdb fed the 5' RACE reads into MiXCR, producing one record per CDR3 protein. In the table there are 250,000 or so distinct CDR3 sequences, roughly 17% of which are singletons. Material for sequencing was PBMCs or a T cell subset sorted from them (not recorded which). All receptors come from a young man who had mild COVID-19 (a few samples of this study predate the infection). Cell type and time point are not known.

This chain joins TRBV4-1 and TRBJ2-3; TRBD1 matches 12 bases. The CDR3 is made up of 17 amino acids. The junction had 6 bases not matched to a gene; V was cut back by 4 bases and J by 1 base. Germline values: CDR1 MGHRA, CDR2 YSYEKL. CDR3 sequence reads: CASSLRGTGGGTDTQYF. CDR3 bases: TGCGCCAGCAGCCTACGGGGGACAGGGGGCGGCACAGATACGCAGTATTTT.

The CDR3: CASSPLDWETQYF. CDR3 coding DNA: TGTGCCAGCTCACCATTGGACTGGGAGACCCAGTACTTC. The V gene is TRBV18, the J gene TRBJ2-5, with D tentatively TRBD2 (5 bases). The CDR3 has 13 amino acids. V was trimmed by 2 bases and J by 5 bases, leaving 9 bases between them. Germline assignment: CDR1 KGHSH and CDR2 LQKENI.

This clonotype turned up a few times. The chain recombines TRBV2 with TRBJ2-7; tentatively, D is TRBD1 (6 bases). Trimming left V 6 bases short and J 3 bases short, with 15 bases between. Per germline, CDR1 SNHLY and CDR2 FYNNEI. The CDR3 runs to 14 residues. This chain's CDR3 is CASSRGARGYEQYV. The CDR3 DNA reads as TGTGCCAGCAGCCGTGGGGCCAGGGGCTACGAGCAGTACGTC.

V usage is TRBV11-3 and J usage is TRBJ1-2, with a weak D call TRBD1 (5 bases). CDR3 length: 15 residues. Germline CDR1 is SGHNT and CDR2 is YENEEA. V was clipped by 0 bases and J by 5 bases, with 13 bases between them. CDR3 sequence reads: CASSLDPGTGYGYTF. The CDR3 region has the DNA TGTGCCAGCAGCTTAGATCCAGGGACCGGTTATGGCTACACCTTC. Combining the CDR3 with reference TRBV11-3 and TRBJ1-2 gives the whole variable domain EAGVVQSPRYKIIEKKQPVAFWCNPISGHNTLYWYLQNLGQGPELLIRYENEEAVDDSQLPKDRFSAERLKGVDSTLKIQPAELGDSAVYLCASSLDPGTGYGYTFGSGTRLTVV.

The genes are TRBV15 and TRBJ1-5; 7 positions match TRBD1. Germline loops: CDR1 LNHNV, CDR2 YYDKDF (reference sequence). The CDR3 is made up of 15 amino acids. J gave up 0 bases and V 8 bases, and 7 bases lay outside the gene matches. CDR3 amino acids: CATERDRDSNQPQHF. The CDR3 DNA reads TGTGCCACCGAACGTGACAGGGATAGCAATCAGCCCCAGCATTTT. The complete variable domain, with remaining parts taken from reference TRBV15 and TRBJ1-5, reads DAMVIQNPRYQVTQFGKPVTLSCSQTLNHNVMYWYQQKSSQAPKLLFHYYDKDFNNEADTPDNFQSRRPNTSFCFLDIRSPGLGDTAMYLCATERDRDSNQPQHFGDGTRLSIL.

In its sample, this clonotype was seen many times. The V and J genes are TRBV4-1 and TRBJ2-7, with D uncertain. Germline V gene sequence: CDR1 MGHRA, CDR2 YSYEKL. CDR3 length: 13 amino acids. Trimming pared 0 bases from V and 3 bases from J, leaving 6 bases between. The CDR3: CASSQEFGYEQYF. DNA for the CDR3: TGCGCCAGCAGCCAAGAATTTGGCTACGAGCAGTACTTC.

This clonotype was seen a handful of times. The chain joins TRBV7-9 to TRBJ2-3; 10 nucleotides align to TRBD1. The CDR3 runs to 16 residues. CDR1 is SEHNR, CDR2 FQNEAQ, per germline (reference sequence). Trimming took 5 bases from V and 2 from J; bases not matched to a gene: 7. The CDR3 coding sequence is TGTGCCAGCAGCCCAAGGGGACAGGGGTCCACAGATACGCAGTATTTT. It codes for CASSPRGQGSTDTQYF. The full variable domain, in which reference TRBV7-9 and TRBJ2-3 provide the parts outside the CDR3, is DTGVSQNPRHKITKRGQNVTFRCDPISEHNRLYWYRQTLGQGPEFLTYFQNEAQLEKSRLLSDRFSAERPKGSFSTLEIQRTEQGDSAMYLCASSPRGQGSTDTQYFGPGTRLTVL.

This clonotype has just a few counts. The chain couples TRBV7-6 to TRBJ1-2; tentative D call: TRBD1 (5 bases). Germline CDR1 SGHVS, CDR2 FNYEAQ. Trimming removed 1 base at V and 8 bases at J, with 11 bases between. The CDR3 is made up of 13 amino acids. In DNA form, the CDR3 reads TGTGCCAGCAGCTTAGATCAGGGAGGCGGCTACACCTTC. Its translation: CASSLDQGGGYTF.

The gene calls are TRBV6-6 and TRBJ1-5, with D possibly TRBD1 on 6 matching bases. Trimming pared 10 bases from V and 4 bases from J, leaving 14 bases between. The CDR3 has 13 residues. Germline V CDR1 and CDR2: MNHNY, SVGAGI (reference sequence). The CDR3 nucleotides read TGTGCCACCTCCTGGGACAAAAATCAGCCCCAGCATTTT. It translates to CATSWDKNQPQHF.

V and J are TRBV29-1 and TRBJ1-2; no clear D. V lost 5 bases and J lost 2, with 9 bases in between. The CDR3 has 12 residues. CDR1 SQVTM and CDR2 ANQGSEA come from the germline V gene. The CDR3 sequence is CSVRISNYGYTF. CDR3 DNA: TGCAGCGTTAGGATTTCAAACTATGGCTACACCTTC.

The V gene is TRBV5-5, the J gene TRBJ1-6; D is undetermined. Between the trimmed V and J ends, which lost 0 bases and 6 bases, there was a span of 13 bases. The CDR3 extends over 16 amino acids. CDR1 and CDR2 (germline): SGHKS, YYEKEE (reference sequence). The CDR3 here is CASSLAFKGLNSPLHF. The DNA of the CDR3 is TGTGCCAGCAGCTTGGCCTTTAAAGGCCTTAATTCACCCCTCCACTTT.

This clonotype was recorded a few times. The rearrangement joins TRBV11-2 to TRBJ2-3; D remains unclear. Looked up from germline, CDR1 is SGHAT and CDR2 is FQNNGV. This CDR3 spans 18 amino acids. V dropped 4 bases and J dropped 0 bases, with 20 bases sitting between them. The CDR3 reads CASSSDVTTYTSTDTQYF. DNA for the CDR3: TGTGCCAGCAGCTCCGATGTGACCACATACACTAGCACAGATACGCAGTATTTT. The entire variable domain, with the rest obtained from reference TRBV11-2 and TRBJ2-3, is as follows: EAGVAQSPRYKIIEKRQSVAFWCNPISGHATLYWYQQILGQGPKLLIQFQNNGVVDDSQLPKDRFSAERLKGVDSTLKIQPAKLEDSAVYLCASSSDVTTYTSTDTQYFGPGTRLTVL.

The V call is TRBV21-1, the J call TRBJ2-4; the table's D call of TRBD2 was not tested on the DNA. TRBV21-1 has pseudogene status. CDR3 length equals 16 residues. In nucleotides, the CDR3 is TGTGCCAGCAGCTTAGGCCCAGTAAGAGCCAAAAACATTCAGTACTTC. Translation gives CASSLGPVRAKNIQYF.

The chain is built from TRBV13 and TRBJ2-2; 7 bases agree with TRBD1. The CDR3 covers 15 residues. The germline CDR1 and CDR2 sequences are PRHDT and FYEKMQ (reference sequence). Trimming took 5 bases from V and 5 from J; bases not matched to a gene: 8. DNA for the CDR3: TGTGCCAGCAGCAGCAGACAGGGTAGGACCGGGGAGCTGTTTTTT. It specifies CASSSRQGRTGELFF.

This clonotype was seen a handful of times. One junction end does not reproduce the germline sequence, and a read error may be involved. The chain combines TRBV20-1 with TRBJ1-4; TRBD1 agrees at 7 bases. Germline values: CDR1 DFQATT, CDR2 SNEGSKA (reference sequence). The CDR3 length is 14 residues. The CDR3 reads CSARLTGINQKLFF. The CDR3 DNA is TGCAGTGCCAGACTGACAGGGATTAATCAAAAACTGTTTTTT.

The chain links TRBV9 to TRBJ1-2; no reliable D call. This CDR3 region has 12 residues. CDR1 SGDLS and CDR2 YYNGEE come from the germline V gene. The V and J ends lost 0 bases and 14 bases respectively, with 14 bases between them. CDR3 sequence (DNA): TGTGCCAGCAGCGTAGTAGGATTCGATCTAACCTTC. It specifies CASSVVGFDLTF.

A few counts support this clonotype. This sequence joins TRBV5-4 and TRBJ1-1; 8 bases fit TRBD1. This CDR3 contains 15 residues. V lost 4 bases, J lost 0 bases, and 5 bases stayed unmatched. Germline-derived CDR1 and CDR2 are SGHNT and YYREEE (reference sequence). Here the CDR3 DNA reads TGTGCCAGCAGCACGGGGACAGGCCTGAACACTGAAGCTTTCTTT. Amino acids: CASSTGTGLNTEAFF.

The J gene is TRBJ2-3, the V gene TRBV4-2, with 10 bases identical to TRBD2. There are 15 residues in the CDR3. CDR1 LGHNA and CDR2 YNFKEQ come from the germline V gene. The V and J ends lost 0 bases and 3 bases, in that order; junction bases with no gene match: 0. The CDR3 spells CASSQEGLATDTQYF. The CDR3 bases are TGTGCCAGCAGCCAAGAGGGACTAGCGACAGATACGCAGTATTTT.

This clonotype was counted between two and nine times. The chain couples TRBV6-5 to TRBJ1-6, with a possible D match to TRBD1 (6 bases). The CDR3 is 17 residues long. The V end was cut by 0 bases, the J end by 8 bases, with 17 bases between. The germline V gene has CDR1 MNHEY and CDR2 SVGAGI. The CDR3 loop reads CASSYSTNREGHSPLHF. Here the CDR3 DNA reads TGTGCCAGCAGTTACTCGACAAACAGGGAGGGCCATTCACCCCTCCACTTT.

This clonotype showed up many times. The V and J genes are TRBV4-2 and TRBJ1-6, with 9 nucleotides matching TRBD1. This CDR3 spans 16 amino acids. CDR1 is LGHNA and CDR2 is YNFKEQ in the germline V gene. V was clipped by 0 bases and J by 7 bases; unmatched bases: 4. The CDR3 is CASSQEGGTGNSPLHF. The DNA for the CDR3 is TGTGCCAGCAGCCAAGAAGGTGGGACAGGGAATTCACCCCTCCACTTT.

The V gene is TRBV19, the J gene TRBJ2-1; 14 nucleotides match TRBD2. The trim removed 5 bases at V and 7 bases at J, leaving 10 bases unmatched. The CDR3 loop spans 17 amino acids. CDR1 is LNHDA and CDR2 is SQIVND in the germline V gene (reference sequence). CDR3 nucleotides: TGTGCCAGTAGTTTCTACCATGGACTAGCGGGGGGTAATGAGCAGTTCTTC. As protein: CASSFYHGLAGGNEQFF.

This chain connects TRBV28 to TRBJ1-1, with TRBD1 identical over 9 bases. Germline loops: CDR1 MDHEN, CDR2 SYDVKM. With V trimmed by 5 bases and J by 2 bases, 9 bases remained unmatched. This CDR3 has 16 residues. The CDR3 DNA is TGTGCCAGCAGTAAACAGGGGGCAATTGGCAACACTGAAGCTTTCTTT. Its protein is CASSKQGAIGNTEAFF.

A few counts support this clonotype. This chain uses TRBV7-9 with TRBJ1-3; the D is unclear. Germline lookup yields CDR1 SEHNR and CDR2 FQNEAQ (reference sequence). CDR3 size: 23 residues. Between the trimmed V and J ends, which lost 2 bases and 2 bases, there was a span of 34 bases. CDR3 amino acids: CASSLSVGSSEGFGDIPGNTIYF. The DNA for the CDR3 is TGTGCCAGCAGCTTATCGGTGGGCTCTTCCGAAGGTTTTGGAGATATTCCTGGAAACACCATATATTTT. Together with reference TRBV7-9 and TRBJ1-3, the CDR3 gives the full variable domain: DTGVSQNPRHKITKRGQNVTFRCDPISEHNRLYWYRQTLGQGPEFLTYFQNEAQLEKSRLLSDRFSAERPKGSFSTLEIQRTEQGDSAMYLCASSLSVGSSEGFGDIPGNTIYFGEGSWLTVV.

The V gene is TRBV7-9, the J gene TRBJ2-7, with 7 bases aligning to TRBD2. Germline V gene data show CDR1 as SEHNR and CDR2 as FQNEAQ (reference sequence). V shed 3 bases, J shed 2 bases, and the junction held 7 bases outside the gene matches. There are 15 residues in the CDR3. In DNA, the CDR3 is TGTGCCAGCAGCTTGGGCGGGGAGGGCCCCTACGAGCAGTACTTC. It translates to CASSLGGEGPYEQYF.

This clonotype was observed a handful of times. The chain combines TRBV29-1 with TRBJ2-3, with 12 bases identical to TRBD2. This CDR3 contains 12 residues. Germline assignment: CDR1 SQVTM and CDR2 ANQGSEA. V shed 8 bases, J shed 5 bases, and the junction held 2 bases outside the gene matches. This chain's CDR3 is CSPLAGGDTQYF. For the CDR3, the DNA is TGCAGCCCACTAGCGGGAGGAGATACGCAGTATTTT.

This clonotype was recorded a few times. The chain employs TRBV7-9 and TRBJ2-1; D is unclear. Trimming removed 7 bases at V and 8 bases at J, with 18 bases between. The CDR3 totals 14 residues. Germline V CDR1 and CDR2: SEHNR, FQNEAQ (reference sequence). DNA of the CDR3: TGTGCCAGCACCTCCCCGGTCGGTAGGGATGAGCAGTTCTTC. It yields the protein CASTSPVGRDEQFF.

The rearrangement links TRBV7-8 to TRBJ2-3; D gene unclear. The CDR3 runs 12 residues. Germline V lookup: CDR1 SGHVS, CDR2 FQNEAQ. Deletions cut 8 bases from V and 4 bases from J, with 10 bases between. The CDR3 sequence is CASGLGADTQYF. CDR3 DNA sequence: TGTGCCAGCGGGCTTGGGGCAGATACGCAGTATTTT.